Following are 9 T cell receptor beta chains from one sample sequenced in a study of early T cells in non-severe SARS-CoV-2 infection. TCRdb reprocessed the 5' RACE reads with MiXCR, giving one entry per CDR3 protein. Seen here are over 25,000 distinct CDR3 sequences, 4.5% to 5% observed once, and the top ten hold 6.3%. The sequenced material came from whole blood. These receptor sequences come from an adult who was a healthcare worker with PCR-confirmed SARS-CoV-2 infection or an uninfected control (not recorded which).

This clonotype was counted many times. The rearrangement joins TRBV6-2 or TRBV6-3 to TRBJ2-2; 11 positions agree with TRBD2. CDR1 is MNHEY and CDR2 is SVGEGT in the germline V gene. The CDR3 is 18 amino acids. V lost 5 bases and J lost 3; bases outside the gene matches: 11. This CDR3 is CASSPLGGLAGDTGELFF. CDR3 coding DNA: TGTGCCAGCAGTCCCCTCGGCGGACTAGCGGGCGACACCGGGGAGCTGTTTTTT.

This clonotype was recorded many times. The rearrangement joins TRBV7-2 to TRBJ1-3; no clear D. The CDR3 contains 14 residues. Germline lookup yields CDR1 SGHTA and CDR2 FQGNSA. With 5 bases removed from V and 0 bases from J, the gap between germline ends came to 8 bases. The CDR3 DNA reads TGTGCCAGCAGCCCCCGCGCCTCTGGAAACACCATATATTTT. It yields the protein CASSPRASGNTIYF.

The chain recombines TRBV9 with TRBJ2-3, with 14 positions matching TRBD2. The CDR3 covers 18 residues. Germline V gene lookup returns CDR1 SGDLS and CDR2 YYNGEE. V shed 4 bases and J 2 bases; nucleotides not matched to a gene: 9. The DNA for the CDR3 is TGTGCCAGCAGCTCCGGACTAGCGGGAGGAGGGCCCACAGATACGCAGTATTTT. Translated, it gives CASSSGLAGGGPTDTQYF.

This clonotype was recorded many times. The rearrangement joins TRBV29-1 to TRBJ1-2, with 8 positions matching TRBD1. This CDR3 has 14 residues. Germline loops: CDR1 SQVTM, CDR2 ANQGSEA. After removal of 0 bases from V and 5 bases from J, the junction contained 5 bases not matched to a gene. CDR3 nucleotides: TGCAGCGTTGAAGATTTGCAGGGGGCATATGGCTACACCTTC. This translates into CSVEDLQGAYGYTF.

Many counts were recorded for this clonotype. This chain uses TRBV3-1 with TRBJ2-3; D unresolved. In germline, CDR1 is LGHDT, CDR2 YNNKEL (reference sequence). Trimming cost V 1 base and J 1 base, with 9 bases left between them. The CDR3 loop spans 15 amino acids. The CDR3 nucleotides are TGTGCCAGCAGCCAAGGGCCTTTTGGCACAGATACGCAGTATTTT. It yields the protein CASSQGPFGTDTQYF.

In this sample, this clonotype turned up many times. This chain links TRBV4-3 with TRBJ2-7; no clear D. V lost 4 bases and J lost 1, with 8 bases in between. The CDR3 runs to 13 residues. Germline values: CDR1 LGHNA, CDR2 YSLEER. This CDR3 reads CASSRDMSYEQYF. The CDR3 DNA is TGCGCCAGCAGCCGCGATATGTCCTACGAGCAGTACTTC.

This clonotype has a count of ten or more. The rearrangement uses TRBV7-8 and TRBJ2-2, with D possibly matching TRBD2 (5 bases). Per germline, CDR1 SGHVS and CDR2 FQNEAQ. With 5 bases removed from V and 0 bases from J, the gap between germline ends came to 19 bases. This CDR3 is built from 18 residues. In DNA, the CDR3 is TGTGCCAGCAGCCCGGACTCATCCAGCTCCGCGAACACCGGGGAGCTGTTTTTT. It specifies CASSPDSSSSANTGELFF.

This clonotype has at least ten counts. V usage is TRBV7-2 and J usage is TRBJ2-3, with D unclear. Germline V lookup: CDR1 SGHTA, CDR2 FQGNSA. V was shortened by 4 bases and J by 6 bases, with 11 bases between the two germline ends. The CDR3 runs to 13 residues. As DNA, the CDR3 is TGTGCCAGCAGCTACTCCAGGAAGGATACGCAGTATTTT. Protein sequence: CASSYSRKDTQYF.

The table lists this clonotype with a few counts. The rearrangement links TRBV7-7 to TRBJ2-1; 7 bases agree with TRBD1. The length of the CDR3 is 15 residues. Germline CDR1 and CDR2: SSHAT and FNYEAQ (reference sequence). J gave up 2 bases and V 3 bases, and 4 bases lay outside the gene matches. CDR3 sequence reads: CASSFGQVTYNEQFF. CDR3 bases: TGTGCCAGCAGCTTTGGACAGGTGACCTACAATGAGCAGTTCTTC.